A selection of T cell receptor beta chains follows, all from one sample in a study of T-cell memory formation after mild COVID-19. TCRdb ran MiXCR on the 5' RACE reads and lists one entry per CDR3 protein. The sample carries 200,000 or so distinct CDR3 sequences, 16% recorded once. The sequenced sample consisted of PBMCs or a T cell subset sorted from them (not recorded which). These receptors originate from an adult woman who had mild COVID-19 (a few samples of this study predate the infection). Cell type and time point are not known. The CDR3 runs from the conserved cysteine through the conserved F or W. The D gene is left open where the match is weak. Size tells how often a clone was seen (once, few, many) or the class of an expanded clone, and some rows leave it out.

>TRBJ2-7|11|TRBV6-2/TRBV6-3|-|few
CASSYFYEQYF
TGTGCCAGCAGTTACTTCTACGAGCAGTACTTC
>TRBJ1-1|15|TRBV18|-|once
CASSPQGQGTIEAFF
TGTGCCAGCTCACCACAAGGGCAGGGGACAATTGAAGCTTTCTTT
>TRBJ2-5|14|TRBV5-4|-|many
CASKERAVQETQYF
TGTGCCAGCAAAGAGAGGGCGGTGCAAGAGACCCAGTACTTC
>TRBJ2-1|17|TRBV7-6|TRBD2|few
CASSLAWVTSGMVEQFF
TGTGCCAGCAGCTTAGCGTGGGTGACTAGCGGGATGGTGGAGCAGTTCTTC
>TRBJ1-1|13|TRBV27|-|few
CASSFSVGRDAFF
TGTGCCAGCAGTTTTTCGGTGGGGAGAGATGCTTTCTTT
>TRBJ2-5|14|TRBV6-5|TRBD2|-
CASRIGTSGGAQYF
TGTGCCAGCAGAATTGGGACTAGCGGGGGCGCCCAGTACTTC
>TRBJ1-5|16|TRBV7-8|TRBD1|-
CASSSYPGQGNQPQHF
TGTGCCAGCAGCTCCTATCCTGGACAGGGCAATCAGCCCCAGCATTTT
>TRBJ2-7|17|TRBV14|-|-
CASSPLLLRDSAYEQYF
TGTGCCAGCTCCCCCTTACTACTCCGGGACTCTGCCTACGAGCAGTACTTC
>TRBJ1-1|14|TRBV7-2|-|few
CASSLKGASREAFF
TGTGCCAGCAGCTTAAAAGGAGCTTCTCGTGAAGCTTTCTTT
>TRBJ1-1|13|TRBV12-3/TRBV12-4|-|few
CASRIQQYTEAFF
TGTGCCAGCAGGATCCAGCAGTACACTGAAGCTTTCTTT
>TRBJ2-3|18|TRBV7-3|-|many
CASSLYPLGTGNTDTQYF
TGTGCCAGCAGCTTATACCCCCTTGGGACGGGCAACACAGATACGCAGTATTTT
>TRBJ2-7|14|TRBV5-1|-|-
CASSLVPGNYEQYF
TGCGCCAGCAGCTTGGTTCCGGGAAACTACGAGCAGTACTTC
>TRBJ2-2|14|TRBV18|-|-
CASSSTATVGELFF
TGTGCCAGCTCGTCGACTGCGACCGTTGGGGAGCTGTTTTTT
>TRBJ1-1|11|TRBV25-1|-|-
CASSEIYEAFF
TGTGCCAGCAGTGAGATATATGAAGCTTTCTTT
>TRBJ2-1|16|TRBV27|-|-
CASSSRPYPPYNEQFF
TGTGCCAGCAGTTCCAGACCTTACCCTCCCTACAATGAGCAGTTCTTC
>TRBJ2-3|15|TRBV2|TRBD2|-
CASVGLAAFTDTQYF
TGTGCCAGCGTGGGGCTAGCGGCCTTCACAGATACGCAGTATTTT
>TRBJ1-1|15|TRBV18|-|few
CASSPNSGQFTEAFF
TGTGCCAGCTCACCGAATTCAGGACAGTTCACTGAAGCTTTCTTT
>TRBJ2-5|15|TRBV5-1|-|-
CASTLELSGRETQYF
TGCGCCAGCACCCTGGAGTTATCAGGGCGGGAGACCCAGTACTTC
>TRBJ1-5|11|TRBV7-7|-|few
CASSFGEPQHF
TGTGCCAGCAGCTTCGGAGAGCCCCAGCATTTT
>TRBJ2-2|15|TRBV7-3|-|-
CASSLSSGNTGELFF
TGTGCCAGCAGCTTGAGTAGCGGGAACACCGGGGAGCTGTTTTTT
>TRBJ2-5|17|TRBV29-1|TRBD2|-
CSVADRTSGSILETQYF
TGCAGCGTTGCAGACCGGACTAGCGGATCAATATTGGAGACCCAGTACTTC
>TRBJ1-1|13|TRBV20-1|-|-
CSVRNGLEPEAFF
TGCAGTGTCCGGAACGGGCTTGAACCTGAAGCTTTCTTT
>TRBJ2-7|16|TRBV5-1|-|-
CASSSGKVGEGYEQYF
TGCGCCAGCAGCTCGGGCAAAGTTGGTGAGGGATACGAGCAGTACTTC
>TRBJ2-1|16|TRBV9|TRBD2|few
CASSVDLAGGWNEQFF
TGTGCCAGCAGCGTAGACCTAGCGGGAGGTTGGAATGAGCAGTTCTTC
>TRBJ2-3|13|TRBV12-3/TRBV12-4|-|-
CASRTGSTDTQYF
TGTGCCAGCAGGACTGGAAGTACAGATACGCAGTATTTT
>TRBJ1-5|15|TRBV7-9|TRBD1|-
CASSLGGQVNQPQHF
TGTGCCAGCAGCCTAGGAGGACAGGTCAATCAGCCCCAGCATTTT
>TRBJ2-1|14|TRBV6-2/TRBV6-3|TRBD1|few
CASSSPGQSNEQFF
TGTGCCAGCAGTTCCCCGGGACAGAGCAATGAGCAGTTCTTC
>TRBJ2-3|14|TRBV18|-|few
CASNLGASTDTQYF
TGTGCCAGCAACCTAGGGGCTTCCACAGATACGCAGTATTTT
>TRBJ2-6|18|TRBV11-2|TRBD2|few
CASRPREGGTSGANVLTF
TGTGCCAGCAGACCGAGGGAGGGCGGGACCTCTGGGGCCAACGTCCTGACTTTC
>TRBJ2-5|14|TRBV4-3|-|-
CASSQWTDQETQYF
TGCGCCAGCAGCCAATGGACGGATCAAGAGACCCAGTACTTC
>TRBJ2-2|14|TRBV29-1|-|-
CSVERDTNTGELFF
TGCAGCGTTGAACGGGACACGAACACCGGGGAGCTGTTTTTT
>TRBJ2-2|13|TRBV29-1|-|-
CSVGGLGTGELFF
TGCAGCGTCGGGGGTTTGGGGACCGGGGAGCTGTTTTTT
>TRBJ2-3|12|TRBV7-9|-|-
CASSATGDTQYF
TGTGCCAGCAGCGCCACGGGGGATACGCAGTATTTT
>TRBJ1-2|15|TRBV2|-|-
CASKPLNEGLYGYTF
TGTGCCAGCAAACCCCTTAATGAAGGGCTCTATGGCTACACCTTC
>TRBJ1-2|14|TRBV4-1|-|-
CASSQELRATSYTF
TGCGCCAGCAGCCAAGAGTTAAGGGCGACTAGCTACACCTTC
>TRBJ2-1|15|TRBV12-3/TRBV12-4|TRBD2|-
CASSPGTRTNNEQFF
TGTGCCAGCAGTCCCGGGACTAGGACTAACAATGAGCAGTTCTTC
>TRBJ1-1|13|TRBV5-1|TRBD1|few
CASSLGSTGNAFF
TGCGCCAGCAGCTTGGGGTCGACAGGGAATGCTTTCTTT
>TRBJ2-6|18|TRBV5-1|-|few
CASRQDGVYNSGANVLTF
TGCGCCAGCAGACAGGACGGAGTCTATAACTCTGGGGCCAACGTCCTGACTTTC
>TRBJ1-1|17|TRBV6-6|TRBD1|few
CAILNGDRSFDTTEAFF
TGTGCCATCCTCAACGGGGACAGGTCATTCGATACAACTGAAGCTTTCTTT
>TRBJ2-5|14|TRBV12-3/TRBV12-4|-|-
CASSLRQPPGTQYF
TGTGCCAGCAGTTTACGGCAGCCGCCCGGGACCCAGTACTTC
>TRBJ1-2|14|TRBV4-3|-|few
CASSQDRAGYGYTF
TGCGCCAGCAGCCAAGACAGGGCGGGGTATGGCTACACCTTC
>TRBJ2-7|11|TRBV2|-|few
CASTYGGGQYF
TGTGCCAGCACTTACGGTGGGGGGCAGTACTTC
>TRBJ2-1|17|TRBV7-8|TRBD2|-
CASSLWTSGYSYNEQFF
TGTGCCAGCAGCTTATGGACTAGCGGGTATTCCTACAATGAGCAGTTCTTC